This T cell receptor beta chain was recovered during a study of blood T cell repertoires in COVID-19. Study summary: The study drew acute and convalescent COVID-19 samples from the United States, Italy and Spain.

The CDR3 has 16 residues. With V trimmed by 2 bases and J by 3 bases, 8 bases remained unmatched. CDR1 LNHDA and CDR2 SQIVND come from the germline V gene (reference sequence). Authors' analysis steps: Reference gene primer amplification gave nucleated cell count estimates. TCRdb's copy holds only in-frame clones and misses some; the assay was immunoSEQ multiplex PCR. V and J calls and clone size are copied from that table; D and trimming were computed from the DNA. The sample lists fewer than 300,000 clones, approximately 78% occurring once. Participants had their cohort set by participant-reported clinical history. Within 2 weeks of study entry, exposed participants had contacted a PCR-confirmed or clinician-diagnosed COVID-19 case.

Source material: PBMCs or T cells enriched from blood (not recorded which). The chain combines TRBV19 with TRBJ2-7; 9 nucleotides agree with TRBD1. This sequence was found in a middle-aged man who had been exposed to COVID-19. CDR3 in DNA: TGTGCCAGTAGTATACCTAAGGGACAGGGAAACTACGAGCAGTACTTC. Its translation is CASSIPKGQGNYEQYF.